The 22 T cell receptor beta chains listed next were all sequenced from one sample in a study of blood T cells in healthy people across ages. Through a sample-barcoded 5' primer and a J-beta primer mix, a second PCR was run for roughly 7 to 12 cycles. MiXCR, run by TCRdb on the 5' RACE reads, gives a single entry per CDR3 protein. Of 700,000 to 950,000 distinct CDR3 sequences listed, roughly 44% are singletons. Sequencing was done on a sample of blood. The receptors derive from a woman aged 60-75 years in good health.

The chain couples TRBV6-2 or TRBV6-3 to TRBJ2-1; perhaps TRBD1 as D (6 bases). V lost 8 bases, J lost 0 bases, and 14 bases lay in between. In germline, CDR1 is MNHEY, CDR2 SVGEGT. This CDR3 comprises 15 residues. The CDR3 DNA sequence: TGTGCCAGCGTAGGGACAACCCGCTCCTACAATGAGCAGTTCTTC. Protein sequence: CASVGTTRSYNEQFF.

As to this clonotype: Since a much larger clone is just one base distant, this may be a read error. CDR3 amino acids: CASSSRQVLNSYEQYF. CDR3 coding DNA: TGTGCCAGCAGCTCAAGACAGGTCCTAAACTCCTACGAGCAGTACTTC. The chain combines TRBV7-2 with TRBJ2-7; maybe TRBD1 (6 bases). CDR3 length equals 16 residues. V dropped 4 bases and J dropped 0 bases, with 16 bases sitting between them. Germline V gene data show CDR1 as SGHTA and CDR2 as FQGNSA. Full variable domain (remainder filled in from reference TRBV7-2 and TRBJ2-7): GAGVSQSPSNKVTEKGKDVELRCDPISGHTALYWYRQSLGQGLEFLIYFQGNSAPDKSGLPSDRFSAERTGGSVSTLTIQRTQQEDSAVYLCASSSRQVLNSYEQYFGPGTRLTVT.

The rearrangement uses TRBV7-2 and TRBJ1-1; D may be TRBD1 (6 bases). This CDR3 is built from 13 residues. V dropped 6 bases and J dropped 6 bases, with 14 bases sitting between them. Per germline, CDR1 SGHTA and CDR2 FQGNSA. The CDR3 DNA reads TGTGCCAGCAGGATATCGGGGGCCCCTGAAGCTTTCTTT. Protein sequence: CASRISGAPEAFF.

This clonotype has a handful of counts. The chain links TRBV10-3 to TRBJ1-1; D is ambiguous. This CDR3 has 13 amino acids. Trimming took 7 bases from V and 2 from J, leaving 11 bases between them. The germline V gene has CDR1 ENHRY and CDR2 SYGVKD. In nucleotides, the CDR3 is TGTGCCATCACACCGGGAGGAAACACTGAAGCTTTCTTT. It translates to CAITPGGNTEAFF.

The chain links TRBV11-2 to TRBJ1-6; D remains ambiguous. Germline-derived CDR1 and CDR2 are SGHAT and FQNNGV. This CDR3 comprises 15 residues. Trimming shortened V by 4 bases and J by 3 bases, and 10 bases separated the two germline ends. CDR3 amino acids: CASSSRLGYNSPLHF. The CDR3 coding sequence is TGTGCCAGCAGCTCGAGACTGGGCTATAATTCACCCCTCCACTTT.

This clonotype has more than one count but fewer than ten. V usage is TRBV5-1 and J usage is TRBJ1-1; D is possibly TRBD1 (5 bases). Trimming pared 0 bases from V and 0 bases from J, leaving 6 bases between. Germline V gives CDR1 SGHRS, CDR2 YFSETQ. The CDR3 extends over 14 amino acids. CDR3 sequence (DNA): TGCGCCAGCAGCTTGGCCAGGGTGAACACTGAAGCTTTCTTT. Translation gives CASSLARVNTEAFF.

In its sample, this clonotype was seen many times. The V call is TRBV7-2, the J call TRBJ2-7; unclear D gene. Trimming pared 1 base from V and 4 bases from J, leaving 5 bases between. Germline V CDR1 and CDR2: SGHTA, FQGNSA. CDR3 length: 12 amino acids. The CDR3 coding sequence is TGTGCCAGCAGCTTAGATTTATACGAGCAGTACTTC. Its translation is CASSLDLYEQYF.

The genes are TRBV28 and TRBJ1-2; possible D gene TRBD1, 6 bases. With 5 bases removed from V and 3 bases from J, the gap between germline ends came to 19 bases. The germline V gene has CDR1 MDHEN and CDR2 SYDVKM. The CDR3 consists of 16 residues. The CDR3 DNA sequence: TGTGCCAGCAGTCTTCTGGGGGGGGGCACGGACTATGGCTACACCTTC. The encoded protein is CASSLLGGGTDYGYTF.

The chain combines TRBV28 with TRBJ2-5; D gene ambiguous. Gene TRBJ2-7 matches the end of the DNA better, so the J call may be wrong. This CDR3 has 15 amino acids. Germline-derived CDR1 and CDR2 are MDHEN and SYDVKM. In DNA, the CDR3 is TGTGCCAGCAGATCACCCGGGCCTCCCGTCTCCGAGCAGTACTTC. Translated: CASRSPGPPVSEQYF.

This clonotype was seen repeatedly, ten times or more. The chain has TRBV6-2 or TRBV6-3 and TRBJ1-2; D call uncertain. The CDR3 runs to 14 residues. Trimming took off 1 base at V and 2 bases at J, with 8 bases between the two ends. Germline V CDR1 and CDR2: MNHEY, SVGEGT. DNA for the CDR3: TGTGCCAGCAGTTACTTCGAGATCAACTATGGCTACACCTTC. Its translation: CASSYFEINYGYTF.

This clonotype appeared a few times. An end of the junction differs from the germline gene, which may be a read error. The chain couples TRBV12-3 or TRBV12-4 to TRBJ2-3, with 15 positions matching TRBD2. The CDR3 spans 17 residues. The CDR3 here is CASRLGLAGGPTDTQYF. CDR3 nucleotide sequence: TGTGCCAGCAGATTAGGACTAGCGGGGGGGCCGACAGATACGCAGTATTTT.

The chain couples TRBV7-9 to TRBJ2-7; 10 nucleotides line up with TRBD1. CDR3 length: 15 residues. Germline assignment: CDR1 SEHNR and CDR2 FQNEAQ (reference sequence). J was trimmed by 5 bases and V by 2 bases; bases with no gene match: 6. The CDR3 spells CASSLSDRGPHEQYF. CDR3 DNA: TGTGCCAGCAGCTTATCCGACAGGGGGCCCCACGAGCAGTACTTC.

The rearrangement uses TRBV27 and TRBJ2-5; 13 positions agree with TRBD2. In germline, CDR1 is MNHEY, CDR2 SMNVEV (reference sequence). The trim removed 0 bases at V and 11 bases at J, leaving 9 bases unmatched. The CDR3 consists of 16 residues. This CDR3 is CASSLSTSGRLHGQYF. The CDR3 bases are TGTGCCAGCAGTTTATCGACTAGCGGGAGGCTCCACGGGCAGTACTTC.

The chain uses TRBV12-3 or TRBV12-4 and TRBJ2-1; TRBD2 aligns across 8 bases. CDR3 length: 14 residues. The V segment lost 3 bases and the J segment 8 bases; nucleotides outside the gene matches: 6. The CDR3 region is CASSFAGGSYEQFF. In DNA, the CDR3 is TGTGCCAGCAGTTTTGCGGGGGGATCTTATGAGCAGTTCTTC.

This clonotype came up a few times. The V gene is TRBV7-3, the J gene TRBJ1-2; D is undetermined. The CDR3 is 15 residues long. Germline V gene lookup returns CDR1 SGHTA and CDR2 FQGTGA. Between the trimmed V and J ends, which lost 0 bases and 0 bases, there was a span of 8 bases. The DNA of the CDR3 is TGTGCCAGCAGCTTAACCGGGGAACCTAACTATGGCTACACCTTC. As protein: CASSLTGEPNYGYTF.

This chain connects TRBV5-1 to TRBJ2-5; D may be TRBD2 (6 bases). This CDR3 has 14 residues. The germline V gene has CDR1 SGHRS and CDR2 YFSETQ. V was shortened by 3 bases and J by 4 bases, with 13 bases between the two germline ends. The CDR3 DNA reads as TGCGCCAGCAGCTGGGCGGGACCTGCAGAGACCCAGTACTTC. Its protein is CASSWAGPAETQYF. The full variable domain, in which reference TRBV5-1 and TRBJ2-5 provide the parts outside the CDR3, is KAGVTQTPRYLIKTRGQQVTLSCSPISGHRSVSWYQQTPGQGLQFLFEYFSETQRNKGNFPGRFSGRQFSNSRSEMNVSTLELGDSALYLCASSWAGPAETQYFGPGTRLLVL.

The rearrangement uses TRBV12-3 or TRBV12-4 and TRBJ2-7; 10 positions agree with TRBD2. The length of the CDR3 is 14 residues. Trimming took 6 bases from V and 2 from J; bases not matched to a gene: 4. CDR3 loop: CASSSSGRPYEQYF. As DNA, the CDR3 is TGTGCCAGCAGCTCTAGCGGGAGACCCTACGAGCAGTACTTC.

This clonotype showed up many times. The chain employs TRBV2 and TRBJ2-1; D uncertain. Looked up from germline, CDR1 is SNHLY and CDR2 is FYNNEI. With 9 bases removed from V and 5 bases from J, the gap between germline ends came to 17 bases. The length of the CDR3 is 14 residues. As DNA, the CDR3 is TGTGCCAGTCAAACCGGCGGCAGCAACAATGAGCAGTTCTTC. This sequence encodes CASQTGGSNNEQFF.

The chain joins TRBV7-3 to TRBJ1-2; 7 positions match TRBD1. With V trimmed by 3 bases and J by 4 bases, 2 bases remained unmatched. Germline V lookup: CDR1 SGHTA, CDR2 FQGTGA. CDR3 length: 13 amino acids. DNA of the CDR3: TGTGCCAGCAGCTTGACAGGGACCTATGGCTACACCTTC. This translates into CASSLTGTYGYTF.

The CDR3, as DNA: TGTGCCAGCTCAACCAGGGAGGGACCCACCGGGGAGCTGTTTTTT. Its protein product is CASSTREGPTGELFF. The chain uses TRBV18 and TRBJ2-2; the match to TRBD2 covers 7 bases. Germline CDR1 is KGHSH and CDR2 is LQKENI. The V and J ends lost 5 bases and 4 bases, in that order; junction bases with no gene match: 7. The CDR3 is 15 residues long.

The chain joins TRBV7-9 to TRBJ1-5; D unclear. The germline CDR1 and CDR2 sequences are SEHNR and FQNEAQ (reference sequence). The CDR3 is 13 residues long. Deletions cut 2 bases from V and 7 bases from J, with 9 bases between. The CDR3 sequence: CASSLWATQPQHF. Written as DNA, the CDR3 is TGTGCCAGCAGCTTATGGGCGACCCAGCCCCAGCATTTT.

This chain links TRBV24-1 with TRBJ2-3; D might be TRBD1 (6 bases). Trimming removed 3 bases from V and 2 bases from J, with 11 bases in between. The CDR3 loop spans 15 amino acids. Germline V gene sequence: CDR1 KGHDR, CDR2 SFDVKD. The CDR3 loop reads CATSDEPGVTDTQYF. The CDR3 DNA sequence: TGTGCCACCAGTGATGAGCCAGGGGTCACAGATACGCAGTATTTT.